Below, 18 T cell receptor beta chains from the same sample are listed, as sequenced in a study of blood T cells in healthy people across ages. Sample-barcoded 5' priming and a J-beta primer mix drove a second PCR of 7 to 11 cycles. TCRdb redid the calling of the 5' RACE reads with MiXCR, one entry per CDR3 protein. The sample holds under 750,000 distinct CDR3 sequences, 40% to 55% seen once. Sequencing used blood. These receptors were collected from a man older than 75 in good health.

This clonotype was found a few times. This chain links TRBV4-3 with TRBJ2-7; D is unresolved. The V end lost 2 bases, the J end lost 2 bases, and 10 bases lay between the germline ends. The CDR3 has 14 residues. Germline assignment: CDR1 LGHNA and CDR2 YSLEER. The CDR3 is CASSQLGQPYEQYF. In nucleotides, the CDR3 is TGCGCCAGCAGCCAATTGGGTCAGCCCTACGAGCAGTACTTC.

This clonotype was detected ten times or more. This CDR3 reads CASRRSGNTDTQYF. In DNA form, the CDR3 reads TGTGCCAGCAGACGCTCCGGGAACACAGATACGCAGTATTTT. The V and J genes are TRBV6-5 and TRBJ2-3, with D possibly being TRBD2 (5 bases). The CDR3 loop spans 14 amino acids. Looked up from germline, CDR1 is MNHEY and CDR2 is SVGAGI. V lost 6 bases and J 2 bases, leaving 12 bases between the germline ends.

The count of this clonotype is one. The genes are TRBV7-2 and TRBJ2-2; 13 nucleotides match TRBD2. The CDR3 has 18 residues. V lost 1 base to trimming and J lost 0 bases; unmatched junction nucleotides: 2. Looked up from germline, CDR1 is SGHTA and CDR2 is FQGNSA. The CDR3 nucleotides are TGTGCCAGCAGCTTAGTGGGACTAGCGGGGACGAACACCGGGGAGCTGTTTTTT. It yields the protein CASSLVGLAGTNTGELFF.

This clonotype turned up a few times. The rearrangement links TRBV12-3 or TRBV12-4 to TRBJ1-4; D ambiguous. The CDR3 totals 13 residues. V was cut by 8 bases and J by 8 bases, with 15 bases left in between. Here the CDR3 DNA reads TGTGCCAGCGCCTTGAGACGTGGGGAAAAACTGTTTTTT. It codes for CASALRRGEKLFF.

This clonotype turned up a few times. The chain couples TRBV4-3 to TRBJ2-7; D not certain. V was cut by 0 bases and J by 3 bases, with 9 bases left in between. Germline loops: CDR1 LGHNA, CDR2 YSLEER. The CDR3 runs to 14 residues. The CDR3 sequence: CASSQDQHLYEQYF. CDR3 in DNA: TGCGCCAGCAGCCAAGATCAGCACCTCTACGAGCAGTACTTC.

The chain uses TRBV6-2 or TRBV6-3 and TRBJ2-7, with 8 bases that match TRBD1. Germline trimming cut 8 bases from V and 2 bases from J; bases unmatched to any gene: 11. In germline, CDR1 is MNHEY, CDR2 SVGEGT. This CDR3 comprises 15 residues. The CDR3 spells CASLKTGDVPYEQYF. The CDR3 DNA reads as TGTGCCAGCCTAAAGACAGGGGACGTCCCCTACGAGCAGTACTTC.

This clonotype showed up many times. The chain uses TRBV6-6 and TRBJ2-7, with 11 bases matching TRBD2. This CDR3 spans 16 amino acids. With V trimmed by 2 bases and J by 2 bases, 5 bases remained unmatched. Germline lookup yields CDR1 MNHNY and CDR2 SVGAGI (reference sequence). CDR3 loop: CASSYPTSGTAYEQYF. CDR3 coding DNA: TGTGCCAGCAGTTACCCGACTAGCGGGACGGCCTACGAGCAGTACTTC.

In regard to this clonotype: The germline gene is not matched at one end of the junction; a read error may be the cause. J is TRBJ2-2 and V is TRBV6-5; D perhaps matches TRBD1 (5 bases). Germline values: CDR1 MNHEY, CDR2 SVGAGI. The CDR3 totals 19 residues. DNA for the CDR3: TGTACCAGCAGTTATACAATGAAGTGGAAGGGGATTAATCCCGGGGAGCTGTTTTTT. Protein product: CTSSYTMKWKGINPGELFF.

V gene TRBV9 combines with J gene TRBJ2-1; D is perhaps TRBD2 (5 bases). From germline, CDR1 is SGDLS and CDR2 YYNGEE. This CDR3 is 15 amino acids long. The V and J ends lost 1 base and 5 bases respectively, with 13 bases between them. This CDR3 reads CASSVSRGSDNEQFF. DNA for the CDR3: TGTGCCAGCAGCGTAAGCAGAGGGTCCGACAATGAGCAGTTCTTC.

The chain is built from TRBV2 and TRBJ2-3; a weak D match, TRBD2 (5 bases). V was trimmed by 4 bases and J by 3 bases, leaving 14 bases between them. The CDR3 runs to 15 residues. Germline lookup yields CDR1 SNHLY and CDR2 FYNNEI. CDR3 DNA sequence: TGTGCCAGCAGTGTGTCGGACTTAAGGACAGATACGCAGTATTTT. It encodes CASSVSDLRTDTQYF. Full variable domain (missing parts from reference TRBV2 and TRBJ2-3): EPEVTQTPSHQVTQMGQEVILRCVPISNHLYFYWYRQILGQKVEFLVSFYNNEISEKSEIFDDQFSVERPDGSNFTLKIRSTKLEDSAMYFCASSVSDLRTDTQYFGPGTRLTVL.

Only a few counts were recorded for this clonotype. This chain connects TRBV4-3 to TRBJ2-4; 7 bases match TRBD2. Trimming cost V 0 bases and J 12 bases; bases outside gene matches: 5. The CDR3 consists of 13 residues. Germline V gene data show CDR1 as LGHNA and CDR2 as YSLEER. CDR3 amino acids: CASSQDIRGDQYF. CDR3 nucleotide sequence: TGCGCCAGCAGCCAAGATATCCGGGGGGATCAGTACTTC.

V usage is TRBV7-9 and J usage is TRBJ2-5; 9 nucleotides line up with TRBD2. Germline assignment: CDR1 SEHNR and CDR2 FQNEAQ (reference sequence). This CDR3 has 14 residues. Losses at the gene ends were 7 bases for V and 11 bases for J; bases not matched to a gene: 14. The chain's CDR3 is CASTSGMIGNEQYF. As DNA, the CDR3 is TGTGCCAGCACTAGCGGGATGATTGGCAATGAGCAGTACTTC.

The genes are TRBV25-1 and TRBJ1-1; 9 nucleotides line up with TRBD1. Per the germline V gene, CDR1 is MGHDK and CDR2 is SYGVNS. The CDR3 runs to 15 residues. Trimming took 6 bases from V and 5 from J; bases not matched to a gene: 10. Here the CDR3 DNA reads TGTGCCAGCAGACATTCCACAGGGGGCTATACTGAAGCTTTCTTT. Translating it yields CASRHSTGGYTEAFF.

V gene TRBV20-1 combines with J gene TRBJ2-5, with TRBD2 matching 13 bases. This CDR3 comprises 16 residues. The germline V gene has CDR1 DFQATT and CDR2 SNEGSKA (reference sequence). V lost 5 bases, J lost 1 base, and 7 bases stayed unmatched. The CDR3 region is CSAPGTSGNIQETQYF. The CDR3 DNA is TGCAGTGCTCCCGGGACTAGCGGGAATATCCAAGAGACCCAGTACTTC.

Ten or more counts support this clonotype. This chain connects TRBV6-6 to TRBJ2-7, with D perhaps being TRBD1 or TRBD2 (5 bases each). The CDR3 has 13 amino acids. Trimming left V 7 bases short and J 6 bases short, with 16 bases between. The germline V gene encodes CDR1 MNHNY and CDR2 SVGAGI (reference sequence). CDR3 sequence: CASIRGGGGEQYF. The CDR3 DNA follows: TGTGCCAGCATCCGTGGGGGTGGAGGCGAGCAGTACTTC.

The chain employs TRBV30 and TRBJ1-5, with a possible D match to TRBD1 (5 bases). This CDR3 has 13 amino acids. The germline CDR1 and CDR2 sequences are GTSNPN and SVGIG (reference sequence). The germline V and J ends were trimmed by 2 bases and 9 bases, with 14 bases remaining between them. CDR3 sequence (DNA): TGTGCCTGGAGTCCGGGACCCTCGGGGCCCCAGCATTTT. Protein sequence: CAWSPGPSGPQHF.

The chain combines TRBV20-1 with TRBJ2-1; tentative D call: TRBD2 (6 bases). The V gene lost 4 bases and the J gene lost 0 bases, with 28 bases spanning the gap. The CDR3 contains 20 residues. CDR1 and CDR2 (germline): DFQATT, SNEGSKA (reference sequence). In DNA, the CDR3 is TGCAGTGCTAAGGCCCCCCGGGACTCGAACTGTAACCTCTCCTACAATGAGCAGTTCTTC. Its protein product is CSAKAPRDSNCNLSYNEQFF.

This sequence joins TRBV11-2 and TRBJ2-4; 11 positions match TRBD1. The J call is uncertain, as TRBJ2-7 better fits the DNA end. The CDR3 has 16 amino acids. Per germline, CDR1 SGHAT and CDR2 FQNNGV. CDR3 coding DNA: TGTGCCAGCAGCCTCCTCGGACAGGGGGCACCCTACGAGCAGTACTTC. This encodes CASSLLGQGAPYEQYF.